This T cell receptor beta chain was sequenced in a study of T cell clusters in autoimmune cytopenias. Overall study: The median distinct TRB clonotype count was a few thousand per sample, from a median roughly 55,000 reads.

TRB was amplified from approximately 230 ng of peripheral blood genomic DNA per sample. Study-level findings and limits: Functional roles of the in silico T cell clusters still await experimental validation.

From germline, CDR1 is PRHDT and CDR2 FYEKMQ (reference sequence). The CDR3 consists of 15 residues. On this clonotype: The antigen remains undetermined.

One tube held mixed TRB-A and TRB-B primer pools for touch-down PCR. From its re-call of the multiplex PCR reads, TCRdb lists each CDR3 protein once, without DNA. This sample's table has over 7,500 distinct CDR3 sequences. Sample: peripheral blood. This clonotype was sampled from a human donor with an autoimmune cytopenia or autoimmune hepatitis (not recorded which). This rearrangement joins TRBV13 to TRBJ2-3; TCRdb indicates TRBD2, and absent DNA this call remains unverified. CDR3 sequence reads: CASSFRGGSADTQYF. The full variable domain, in which reference TRBV13 and TRBJ2-3 provide the parts outside the CDR3, is AAGVIQSPRHLIKEKRETATLKCYPIPRHDTVYWYQQGPGQDPQFLISFYEKMQSDKGSIPDRFSAQQFSDYHSELNMSSLELGDSALYFCASSFRGGSADTQYFGPGTRLTVL.